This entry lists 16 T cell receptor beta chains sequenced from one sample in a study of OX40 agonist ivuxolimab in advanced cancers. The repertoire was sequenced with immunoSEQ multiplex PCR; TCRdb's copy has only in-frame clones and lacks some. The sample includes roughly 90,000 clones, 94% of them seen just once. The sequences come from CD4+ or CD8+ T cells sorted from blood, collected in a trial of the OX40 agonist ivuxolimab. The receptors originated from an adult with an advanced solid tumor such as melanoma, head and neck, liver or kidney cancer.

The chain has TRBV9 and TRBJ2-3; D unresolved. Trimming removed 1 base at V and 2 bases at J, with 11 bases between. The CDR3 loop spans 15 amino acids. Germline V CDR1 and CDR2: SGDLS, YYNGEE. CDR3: CASSVSGAVTDTQYF. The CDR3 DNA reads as TGTGCCAGCAGCGTATCTGGTGCGGTCACAGATACGCAGTATTTT.

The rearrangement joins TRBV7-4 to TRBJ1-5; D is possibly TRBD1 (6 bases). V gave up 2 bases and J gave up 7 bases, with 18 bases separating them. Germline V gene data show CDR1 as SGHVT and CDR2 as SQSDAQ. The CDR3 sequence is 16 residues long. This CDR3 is CASSLLTGRANQPQHF. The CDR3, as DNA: TGTGCCAGCAGCTTACTAACAGGGAGAGCCAACCAGCCCCAGCATTTT.

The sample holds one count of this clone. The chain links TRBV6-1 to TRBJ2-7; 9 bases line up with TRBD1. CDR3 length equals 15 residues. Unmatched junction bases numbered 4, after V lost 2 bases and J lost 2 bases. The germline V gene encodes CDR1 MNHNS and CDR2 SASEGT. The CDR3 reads CASSEIGQGPYEQYF. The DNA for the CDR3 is TGTGCCAGCAGTGAAATAGGACAGGGGCCCTACGAGCAGTACTTC.

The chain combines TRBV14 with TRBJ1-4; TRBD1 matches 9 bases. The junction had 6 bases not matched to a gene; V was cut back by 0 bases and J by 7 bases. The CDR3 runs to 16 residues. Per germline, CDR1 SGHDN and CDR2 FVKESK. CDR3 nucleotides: TGTGCCAGCAGCCAAGAATACAGGGGGCTGGGTGAAAAACTGTTTTTT. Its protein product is CASSQEYRGLGEKLFF.

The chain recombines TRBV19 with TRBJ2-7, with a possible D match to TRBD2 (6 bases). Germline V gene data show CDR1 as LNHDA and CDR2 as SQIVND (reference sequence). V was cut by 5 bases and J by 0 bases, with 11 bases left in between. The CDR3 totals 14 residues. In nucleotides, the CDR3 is TGTGCCAGTAGTTGGGACTTAAGCTCCTACGAGCAGTACTTC. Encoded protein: CASSWDLSSYEQYF. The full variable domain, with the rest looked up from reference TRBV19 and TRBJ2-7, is DGGITQSPKYLFRKEGQNVTLSCEQNLNHDAMYWYRQDPGQGLRLIYYSQIVNDFQKGDIAEGYSVSREKKESFPLTVTSAQKNPTAFYLCASSWDLSSYEQYFGPGTRLTVT.

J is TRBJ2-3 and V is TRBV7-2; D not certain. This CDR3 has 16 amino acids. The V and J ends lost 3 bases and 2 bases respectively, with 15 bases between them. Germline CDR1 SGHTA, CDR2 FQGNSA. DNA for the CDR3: TGTGCCAGCAGCTTTGGTATTGGGTGGGACACAGATACGCAGTATTTT. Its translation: CASSFGIGWDTDTQYF.

CDR3 DNA sequence: TGTGCCAGCAGCTCACACGACAGGGTCGATGGCTACACCTTC. It codes for CASSSHDRVDGYTF. The chain uses TRBV9 and TRBJ1-2, with 7 bases that match TRBD1. V lost 4 bases, J lost 6 bases, and 9 bases stayed unmatched. The germline V gene has CDR1 SGDLS and CDR2 YYNGEE. The CDR3 consists of 14 residues.

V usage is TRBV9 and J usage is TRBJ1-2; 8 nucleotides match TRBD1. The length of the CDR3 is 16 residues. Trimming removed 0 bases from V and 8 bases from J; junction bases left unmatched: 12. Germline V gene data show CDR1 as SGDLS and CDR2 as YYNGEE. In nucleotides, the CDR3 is TGTGCCAGCAGCGTAGCTGTGAAGGACAGGGAGGGCGGCTACACCTTC. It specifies CASSVAVKDREGGYTF.

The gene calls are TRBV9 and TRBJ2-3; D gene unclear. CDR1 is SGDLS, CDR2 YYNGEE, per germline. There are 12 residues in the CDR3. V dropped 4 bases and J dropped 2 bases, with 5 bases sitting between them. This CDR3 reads CASSSSTDTQYF. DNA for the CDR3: TGTGCCAGCAGCTCATCCACAGATACGCAGTATTTT.

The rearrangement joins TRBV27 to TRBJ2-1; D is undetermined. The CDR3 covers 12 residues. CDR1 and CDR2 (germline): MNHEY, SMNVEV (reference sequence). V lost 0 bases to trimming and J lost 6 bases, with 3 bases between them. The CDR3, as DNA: TGTGCCAGCAGTTTATCGGCCAATGAGCAGTTCTTC. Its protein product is CASSLSANEQFF.

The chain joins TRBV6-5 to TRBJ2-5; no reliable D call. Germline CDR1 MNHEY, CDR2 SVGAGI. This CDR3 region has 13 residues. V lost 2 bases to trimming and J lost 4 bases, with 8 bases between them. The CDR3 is CASSYRVGETQYF. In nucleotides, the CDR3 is TGTGCCAGCAGTTACAGGGTCGGAGAGACCCAGTACTTC.

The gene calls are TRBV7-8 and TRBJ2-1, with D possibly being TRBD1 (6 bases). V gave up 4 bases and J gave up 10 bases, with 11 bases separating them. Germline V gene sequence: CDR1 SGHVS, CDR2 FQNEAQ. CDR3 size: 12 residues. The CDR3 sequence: CASSSSDREQFF. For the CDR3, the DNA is TGTGCCAGCAGCTCGTCCGACAGGGAGCAGTTCTTC.

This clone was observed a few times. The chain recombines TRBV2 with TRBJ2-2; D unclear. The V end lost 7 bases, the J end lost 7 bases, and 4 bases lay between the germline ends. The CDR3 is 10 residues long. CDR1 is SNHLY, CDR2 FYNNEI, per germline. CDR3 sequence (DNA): TGTGCCAGCAATAACGGGGAGCTGTTTTTT. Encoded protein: CASNNGELFF.

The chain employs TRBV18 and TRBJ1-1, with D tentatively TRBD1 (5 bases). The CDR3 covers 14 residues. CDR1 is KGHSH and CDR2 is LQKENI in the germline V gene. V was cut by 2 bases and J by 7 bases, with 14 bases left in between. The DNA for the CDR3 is TGTGCCAGCTCACCAACACAAGCGGACAATGAAGCTTTCTTT. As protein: CASSPTQADNEAFF. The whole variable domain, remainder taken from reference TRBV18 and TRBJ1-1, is NAGVMQNPRHLVRRRGQEARLRCSPMKGHSHVYWYRQLPEEGLKFMVYLQKENIIDESGMPKERFSAEFPKEGPSILRIQQVVRGDSAAYFCASSPTQADNEAFFGQGTRLTVV.

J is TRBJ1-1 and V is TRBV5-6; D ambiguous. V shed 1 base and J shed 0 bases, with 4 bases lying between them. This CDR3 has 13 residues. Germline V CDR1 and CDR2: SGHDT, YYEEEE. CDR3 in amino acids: CASSLPLNTEAFF. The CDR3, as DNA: TGTGCCAGCAGCTTGCCGCTGAACACTGAAGCTTTCTTT. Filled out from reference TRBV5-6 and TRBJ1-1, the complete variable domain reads DAGVTQSPTHLIKTRGQQVTLRCSPKSGHDTVSWYQQALGQGPQFIFQYYEEEERQRGNFPDRFSGHQFPNYSSELNVNALLLGDSALYLCASSLPLNTEAFFGQGTRLTVV.

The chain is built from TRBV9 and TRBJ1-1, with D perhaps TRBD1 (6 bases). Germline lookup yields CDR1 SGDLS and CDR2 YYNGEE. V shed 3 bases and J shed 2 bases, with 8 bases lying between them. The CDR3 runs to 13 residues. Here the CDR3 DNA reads TGTGCCAGCAGCGCGGGACACAACACTGAAGCTTTCTTT. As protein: CASSAGHNTEAFF.